Each of the 19 T cell receptor beta chains below was sequenced from the same sample in a study of T cell responses to AZD1222 COVID-19 vaccine. Some clones are missing from TCRdb's copy, which holds only in-frame ones; the method was immunoSEQ multiplex PCR. The sample lists 130,000 to 150,000 clones, 88% occurring once. The sample in question was peripheral blood, obtained on day 0 of AZD1222 vaccination. Receptors were obtained from an adult in good health.

J is TRBJ1-1 and V is TRBV6-4, with D unclear. Trimming took 6 bases from V and 0 from J, leaving 14 bases between them. Germline V lookup: CDR1 MRHNA, CDR2 SNTAGT. This CDR3 spans 15 amino acids. CDR3 in amino acids: CASRRSAELNTEAFF. Here the CDR3 DNA reads TGTGCCAGCAGGAGGTCAGCCGAATTGAACACTGAAGCTTTCTTT.

The rearrangement joins TRBV2 to TRBJ1-1; D uncertain. CDR3 size: 10 residues. CDR1 and CDR2 from the germline V gene are SNHLY and FYNNEI. Trimming took off 7 bases at V and 3 bases at J, with 3 bases between the two ends. CDR3 sequence (DNA): TGTGCCAGCACGTACACTGAAGCTTTCTTT. It encodes CASTYTEAFF.

The chain uses TRBV6-1 and TRBJ1-4; 11 nucleotides match TRBD1. Looked up from germline, CDR1 is MNHNS and CDR2 is SASEGT. Trimming at V came to 4 bases and at J to 0 bases, leaving 7 bases not matched to a gene. This CDR3 region has 18 residues. CDR3 residues: CASSGPRDRGATNEKLFF. CDR3 coding DNA: TGTGCCAGCAGTGGGCCAAGGGACAGGGGGGCAACTAATGAAAAACTGTTTTTT.

The rearrangement links TRBV20-1 to TRBJ1-2; 7 positions agree with TRBD1. Trimming at V came to 3 bases and at J to 3 bases, leaving 10 bases not matched to a gene. There are 15 residues in the CDR3. Germline CDR1 reads DFQATT; CDR2 reads SNEGSKA (reference sequence). The CDR3: CSASPGGNPDYGYTF. CDR3 in DNA: TGCAGTGCTAGTCCAGGGGGTAATCCGGACTATGGCTACACCTTC.

J is TRBJ1-2 and V is TRBV27, with 9 bases matching TRBD1. The length of the CDR3 is 14 residues. Trimming cost V 5 bases and J 4 bases; bases outside gene matches: 5. The germline CDR1 and CDR2 sequences are MNHEY and SMNVEV (reference sequence). The CDR3 here is CASSPRDRVYGYTF. For the CDR3, the DNA is TGTGCCAGCAGTCCCAGGGACAGGGTCTATGGCTACACCTTC.

The V gene is TRBV28, the J gene TRBJ1-5, with D maybe TRBD1 (6 bases). The CDR3 runs to 15 residues. The germline V gene has CDR1 MDHEN and CDR2 SYDVKM. V was shortened by 2 bases and J by 0 bases, with 8 bases between the two germline ends. The CDR3 loop reads CASSLVGASNQPQHF. The CDR3, as DNA: TGTGCCAGCAGTTTAGTGGGGGCTAGCAATCAGCCCCAGCATTTT.

This chain connects TRBV7-2 to TRBJ2-7, with TRBD2 identical over 7 bases. CDR1 SGHTA and CDR2 FQGNSA come from the germline V gene. CDR3 length: 15 residues. Trimming took 6 bases from V and 2 from J; bases not matched to a gene: 10. CDR3 sequence: CASRGIAGVTYEQYF. CDR3 in DNA: TGTGCCAGCAGGGGAATAGCGGGTGTGACCTACGAGCAGTACTTC.

Points on this clone: Compared with germline, one end of the junction differs, possibly owing to a read error. The chain combines TRBV7-7 with TRBJ2-3, with 8 bases matching TRBD1. The CDR3 covers 15 residues. Germline V gene lookup returns CDR1 SSHAT and CDR2 FNYEAQ (reference sequence). The CDR3 DNA reads TGTGCTAGCAGCTTAGGGACAGGCACGACAGATACGCAGTATTTT. Translating it yields CASSLGTGTTDTQYF.

This clone was counted only a few times. The V call is TRBV19, the J call TRBJ2-1; D is perhaps TRBD2 (5 bases). Trimming cost V 7 bases and J 4 bases, with 17 bases left between them. This CDR3 is 15 amino acids long. Looked up from germline, CDR1 is LNHDA and CDR2 is SQIVND (reference sequence). The CDR3 loop is CASTADPPGYNEQFF. In DNA form, the CDR3 reads TGTGCCAGTACCGCCGACCCGCCGGGGTACAATGAGCAGTTCTTC.

This rearrangement joins TRBV6-5 to TRBJ1-2; 10 positions match TRBD1. The CDR3 runs 15 residues. Germline V gene data show CDR1 as MNHEY and CDR2 as SVGAGI. Trimming at V came to 0 bases and at J to 5 bases, leaving 3 bases not matched to a gene. CDR3: CASSYSGTGVYGYTF. The CDR3 DNA reads TGTGCCAGCAGTTACTCGGGGACAGGGGTATATGGCTACACCTTC.

The rearrangement uses TRBV5-4 and TRBJ2-5, with 8 bases identical to TRBD2. Germline values: CDR1 SGHNT, CDR2 YYREEE (reference sequence). CDR3 length: 15 amino acids. Trimming cost V 1 base and J 5 bases; bases outside gene matches: 7. The CDR3 DNA sequence: TGTGCCAGCAGCTTGCGGGTAGCGGGGCGGGAGACCCAGTACTTC. Translating it yields CASSLRVAGRETQYF.

The V call is TRBV18, the J call TRBJ1-5, with D unresolved. The CDR3 is made up of 15 amino acids. Trimming took off 3 bases at V and 2 bases at J, with 11 bases between the two ends. Per the germline V gene, CDR1 is KGHSH and CDR2 is LQKENI. The CDR3 coding sequence is TGTGCCAGCTCACCCTCCTTAGGCGGCAATCAGCCCCAGCATTTT. Translation gives CASSPSLGGNQPQHF. The complete variable domain, with remaining parts taken from reference TRBV18 and TRBJ1-5, reads NAGVMQNPRHLVRRRGQEARLRCSPMKGHSHVYWYRQLPEEGLKFMVYLQKENIIDESGMPKERFSAEFPKEGPSILRIQQVVRGDSAAYFCASSPSLGGNQPQHFGDGTRLSIL.

The chain links TRBV5-1 to TRBJ2-7; 7 bases line up with TRBD2. This CDR3 spans 14 amino acids. Unmatched junction bases numbered 4, after V lost 0 bases and J lost 4 bases. Per the germline V gene, CDR1 is SGHRS and CDR2 is YFSETQ. The CDR3 spells CASSLAPGGYEQYF. In nucleotides, the CDR3 is TGCGCCAGCAGCTTGGCTCCGGGGGGTTACGAGCAGTACTTC.

CDR3 protein: CASSPLRSENTEAFF. CDR3 nucleotides: TGTGCCAGCAGCCCCCTAAGGTCGGAGAACACTGAAGCTTTCTTT. The V call is TRBV4-2, the J call TRBJ1-1; no firm D call. Germline V gene data show CDR1 as LGHNA and CDR2 as YNFKEQ. This CDR3 has 15 residues. V lost 4 bases to trimming and J lost 1 base, with 13 bases between them.

The V and J genes are TRBV20-1 and TRBJ1-2; TRBD1 matches 7 bases. The CDR3 runs 15 residues. Germline-derived CDR1 and CDR2 are DFQATT and SNEGSKA (reference sequence). V lost 3 bases, J lost 1 base, and 8 bases stayed unmatched. CDR3 DNA sequence: TGCAGTGCTAGTGGCGGGACAGATCGTAACTATGGCTACACCTTC. Residues: CSASGGTDRNYGYTF.

This chain connects TRBV9 to TRBJ1-1, with 8 bases aligning to TRBD1. V lost 3 bases, J lost 1 base, and 5 bases stayed unmatched. This CDR3 has 15 amino acids. CDR1 SGDLS and CDR2 YYNGEE come from the germline V gene. CDR3 nucleotide sequence: TGTGCCAGCAGCGCCTCGGACAGGGCGAACACTGAAGCTTTCTTT. As protein: CASSASDRANTEAFF.

The chain joins TRBV6-6 to TRBJ2-3; the D is unclear. The V gene's germline CDR1 is MNHNY and CDR2 SVGAGI (reference sequence). The V and J ends lost 5 bases and 4 bases respectively, with 7 bases between them. The CDR3 totals 12 residues. CDR3 loop: CASSLSPDTQYF. The CDR3 DNA is TGTGCCAGCAGTCTGTCCCCAGATACGCAGTATTTT.

This sequence joins TRBV15 and TRBJ1-5; TRBD1 agrees at 7 bases. Germline CDR1 and CDR2: LNHNV and YYDKDF (reference sequence). V shed 8 bases and J 5 bases; nucleotides not matched to a gene: 6. The CDR3 has 13 amino acids. CDR3 DNA sequence: TGTGCCACCCAGGGAGGGGGCCATCAGCCCCAGCATTTT. This sequence encodes CATQGGGHQPQHF.

The CDR3 sequence is CASSLTGRGEKLFF. As DNA, the CDR3 is TGTGCCAGCAGTTTAACGGGGCGGGGGGAAAAACTGTTTTTT. V usage is TRBV27 and J usage is TRBJ1-4, with D perhaps matching TRBD1 (5 bases). The CDR3 consists of 14 residues. Germline V gene lookup returns CDR1 MNHEY and CDR2 SMNVEV (reference sequence). Trimming stripped 2 bases from V and 8 bases from J, with 12 bases between.